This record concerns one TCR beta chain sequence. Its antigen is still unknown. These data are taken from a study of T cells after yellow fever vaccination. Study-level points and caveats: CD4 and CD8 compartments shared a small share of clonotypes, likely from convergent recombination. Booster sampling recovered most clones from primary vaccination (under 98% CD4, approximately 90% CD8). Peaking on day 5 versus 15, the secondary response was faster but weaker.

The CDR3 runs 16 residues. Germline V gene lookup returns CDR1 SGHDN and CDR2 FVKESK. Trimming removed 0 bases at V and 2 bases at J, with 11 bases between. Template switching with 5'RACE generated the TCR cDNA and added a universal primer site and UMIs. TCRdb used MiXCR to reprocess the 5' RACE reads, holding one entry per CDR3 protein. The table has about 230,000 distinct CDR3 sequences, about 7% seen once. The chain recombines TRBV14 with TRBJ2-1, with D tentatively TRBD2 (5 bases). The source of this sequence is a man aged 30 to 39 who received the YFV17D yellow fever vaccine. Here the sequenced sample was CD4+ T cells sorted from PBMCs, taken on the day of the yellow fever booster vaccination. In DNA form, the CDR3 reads TGTGCCAGCAGCCAAGAAGGAGCGGCCGCCTACAATGAGCAGTTCTTC. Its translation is CASSQEGAAAYNEQFF.